A single sample gave rise to the 16 T cell receptor beta chains below, sequenced in a study of blood T cells in healthy people across ages. Using a J-beta primer mix together with a sample-barcoded 5' primer, a second PCR was run for roughly 6 to 11 cycles. TCRdb re-called the 5' RACE reads with MiXCR, one entry per CDR3 protein. In the table there are 750,000 or so distinct CDR3 sequences, around 25% of which are singletons. These same records also appear under a second study, on T cells of mothers and their children.

Specimen: blood. The receptors come from a boy aged 5-17 years in good health.

The chain recombines TRBV28 with TRBJ2-5; 8 nucleotides align to TRBD1. The J call is uncertain, as TRBJ2-7 better fits the DNA end. The CDR3 runs 18 residues. CDR1 and CDR2 (germline): MDHEN, SYDVKM. CDR3 sequence reads: CASRTPAIQGETSYEQYF. In DNA form, the CDR3 reads TGTGCCAGCAGGACCCCGGCCATACAGGGGGAGACCTCCTACGAGCAGTACTTC.

This clonotype was counted only a few times. The V call is TRBV2, the J call TRBJ2-7; D is uncertain. The germline V gene encodes CDR1 SNHLY and CDR2 FYNNEI. V was pared by 1 base and J by 3 bases, with 10 bases between. The CDR3 extends over 14 amino acids. CDR3 bases: TGTGCCAGCAGTGAAGAGTTATACGGCTACGAGCAGTACTTC. Its translation: CASSEELYGYEQYF.

The chain has TRBV10-3 and TRBJ1-4; TRBD1 aligns across 7 bases. Per germline, CDR1 ENHRY and CDR2 SYGVKD. This CDR3 has 14 residues. V dropped 4 bases and J dropped 6; count of bases not matched to a gene: 5. The chain's CDR3 is CAISGGQGDEKLFF. CDR3 nucleotide sequence: TGTGCCATCAGTGGAGGGCAGGGGGATGAAAAACTGTTTTTT.

The chain has TRBV5-5 and TRBJ1-5; D is perhaps TRBD1 (5 bases). Germline CDR1 reads SGHKS; CDR2 reads YYEKEE (reference sequence). V was clipped by 1 base and J by 4 bases, with 12 bases between them. This CDR3 is 15 amino acids long. CDR3 residues: CASSLLRGENQPQHF. In DNA form, the CDR3 reads TGTGCCAGCAGCTTGCTCCGGGGGGAAAATCAGCCCCAGCATTTT. Looking up the rest from reference TRBV5-5 and TRBJ1-5 gives the full variable domain: DAGVTQSPTHLIKTRGQQVTLRCSPISGHKSVSWYQQVLGQGPQFIFQYYEKEERGRGNFPDRFSARQFPNYSSELNVNALLLGDSALYLCASSLLRGENQPQHFGDGTRLSIL.

The chain recombines TRBV7-2 with TRBJ1-1; TRBD1 matches at 7 bases. The CDR3 runs to 14 residues. The germline V gene encodes CDR1 SGHTA and CDR2 FQGNSA. Trimming cost V 4 bases and J 4 bases; bases outside gene matches: 6. In nucleotides, the CDR3 is TGTGCCAGCAGCTCACGACAGGGCGGCACTGAAGCTTTCTTT. Its translation: CASSSRQGGTEAFF.

The chain employs TRBV7-2 and TRBJ2-3, with TRBD2 matching 7 bases. Germline V CDR1 and CDR2: SGHTA, FQGNSA. This CDR3 has 16 amino acids. Unmatched junction bases numbered 8, after V lost 5 bases and J lost 0 bases. In nucleotides, the CDR3 is TGTGCCAGCAGCCCAAAGCGGGGATCTAGCACAGATACGCAGTATTTT. Translation gives CASSPKRGSSTDTQYF. The whole variable domain, filled in from reference TRBV7-2 and TRBJ2-3, reads GAGVSQSPSNKVTEKGKDVELRCDPISGHTALYWYRQSLGQGLEFLIYFQGNSAPDKSGLPSDRFSAERTGGSVSTLTIQRTQQEDSAVYLCASSPKRGSSTDTQYFGPGTRLTVL.

This clonotype has only a few counts. The chain employs TRBV12-3 or TRBV12-4 and TRBJ2-5; TRBD1 aligns across 7 bases. The length of the CDR3 is 13 residues. The V and J ends lost 6 bases and 2 bases, in that order; junction bases with no gene match: 3. DNA of the CDR3: TGTGCCAGCAGCACAGGGGTTCAAGAGACCCAGTACTTC. Encoded protein: CASSTGVQETQYF.

This clonotype appeared a few times. The chain is built from TRBV7-9 and TRBJ2-1, with 7 positions matching TRBD2. Germline V gene data show CDR1 as SEHNR and CDR2 as FQNEAQ (reference sequence). V shed 7 bases and J 1 base; nucleotides not matched to a gene: 10. The CDR3 contains 16 residues. CDR3 coding DNA: TGTGCCAGCAACACTGGCGGGGGTATATCCTACAATGAGCAGTTCTTC. This codes for CASNTGGGISYNEQFF. Complete variable domain (other parts from reference TRBV7-9 and TRBJ2-1): DTGVSQNPRHKITKRGQNVTFRCDPISEHNRLYWYRQTLGQGPEFLTYFQNEAQLEKSRLLSDRFSAERPKGSFSTLEIQRTEQGDSAMYLCASNTGGGISYNEQFFGPGTRLTVL.

This clonotype has a count of ten or more. The junction differs from germline at one of its ends, possibly a read error. The chain carries TRBV5-1 and TRBJ2-1, with TRBD2 matching 9 bases. The CDR3 loop spans 15 amino acids. Looked up from germline, CDR1 is SGHRS and CDR2 is YFSETQ. The DNA of the CDR3 is TGTGCCAGCAGCTTAGCGACTAGCGGCTACAATGAGCAGTTCTTC. Its protein is CASSLATSGYNEQFF.

This clonotype appeared a few times. The rearrangement uses TRBV4-1 and TRBJ1-3, with D possibly matching TRBD1 (6 bases). Deletions cut 6 bases from V and 5 bases from J, with 14 bases between. The CDR3 loop spans 14 amino acids. In germline, CDR1 is MGHRA, CDR2 YSYEKL. CDR3 sequence (DNA): TGCGCCAGCAGGGCACCGGGACAACGAAACACCATATATTTT. Amino acids: CASRAPGQRNTIYF.

The chain joins TRBV20-1 to TRBJ2-1; TRBD2 is a possible D gene (5 bases). Germline CDR1 DFQATT, CDR2 SNEGSKA (reference sequence). The V end lost 5 bases, the J end lost 0 bases, and 17 bases lay between the germline ends. This CDR3 is built from 16 residues. DNA for the CDR3: TGCAGTGCTTCCCCGGTCGGCGGGCCCTCCTACAATGAGCAGTTCTTC. Protein sequence: CSASPVGGPSYNEQFF.

The chain links TRBV4-2 to TRBJ1-4; D is unclear. The germline V and J ends were trimmed by 1 base and 4 bases, with 7 bases remaining between them. Germline V gives CDR1 LGHNA, CDR2 YNFKEQ. This CDR3 comprises 14 residues. The CDR3 region is CASSQARINEKLFF. CDR3 sequence (DNA): TGTGCCAGCAGCCAAGCCAGGATTAATGAAAAACTGTTTTTT.

This clonotype was counted a few times. The rearrangement links TRBV7-3 to TRBJ1-3; the D is unclear. The CDR3 consists of 13 residues. The V end lost 5 bases, the J end lost 0 bases, and 5 bases lay between the germline ends. Germline lookup yields CDR1 SGHTA and CDR2 FQGTGA. CDR3 loop: CASSPYSGNTIYF. The CDR3 nucleotides are TGTGCCAGCAGCCCCTACTCTGGAAACACCATATATTTT.

This clonotype was counted once. The chain links TRBV15 to TRBJ2-4, with no clear D. The germline gives CDR1 LNHNV, CDR2 YYDKDF (reference sequence). V gave up 0 bases and J gave up 0 bases, with 15 bases separating them. The CDR3 spans 18 residues. The CDR3, as DNA: TGTGCCACCAGCAGAGATCAAGCCTTCTCGCTAGCCAAAAACATTCAGTACTTC. Translation: CATSRDQAFSLAKNIQYF.

This clonotype was found a few times. The chain uses TRBV10-3 and TRBJ2-2, with D possibly matching TRBD1 (5 bases). The ends were cut back, 6 bases at V and 6 bases at J, with 17 bases in the middle. The CDR3 covers 15 residues. Germline V gives CDR1 ENHRY, CDR2 SYGVKD. CDR3 in amino acids: CAISPGAAGSGELFF. CDR3 bases: TGTGCCATCAGCCCCGGTGCGGCAGGGTCCGGGGAGCTGTTTTTT.

This clonotype has more than one count but fewer than ten. V is TRBV6-2 or TRBV6-3 and J is TRBJ2-5; D is ambiguous. The CDR3 sequence is 16 residues long. V was clipped by 2 bases and J by 2 bases, with 15 bases between them. The germline gives CDR1 MNHEY, CDR2 SVGEGT. DNA for the CDR3: TGTGCCAGCAGTTACAGTCTGGCTAGAGTACAAGAGACCCAGTACTTC. Its protein is CASSYSLARVQETQYF.